A single sample gave rise to the 2 T cell receptor beta chains below, sequenced in a study of PD-1 blockade in classical Hodgkin lymphoma. Assay: immunoSEQ multiplex PCR; the TCRdb copy retains only in-frame clones and omits some. Here the sample spans about 94,000 clones, 75% to 90% being singletons. Every patient had relapsed following autologous stem cell transplantation, and cohorts differed in brentuximab vedotin exposure. Sample: peripheral blood mononuclear cells (PBMCs), taken before the second cycle of nivolumab. Receptors were obtained from a human donor with classical Hodgkin lymphoma.

V usage is TRBV28 and J usage is TRBJ2-7, with unresolved D. CDR1 MDHEN and CDR2 SYDVKM come from the germline V gene. There are 14 residues in the CDR3. V was trimmed by 3 bases and J by 3 bases, leaving 12 bases between them. CDR3 residues: CASSLTGSRYEQYF. The CDR3, as DNA: TGTGCCAGCAGTTTGACCGGGTCCCGCTACGAGCAGTACTTC.

This chain connects TRBV28 to TRBJ2-5; no clear D. V was pared by 2 bases and J by 1 base, with 11 bases between. Germline V CDR1 and CDR2: MDHEN, SYDVKM. CDR3 size: 15 residues. The CDR3 is CASSLRAKVQETQYF. The DNA for the CDR3 is TGTGCCAGCAGTTTAAGGGCCAAGGTCCAAGAGACCCAGTACTTC.